Listed below are T cell receptor beta chains from one sample, sequenced in a study of blood T cell repertoires in COVID-19. TCRdb's copy holds only in-frame clones and misses some; the assay was immunoSEQ multiplex PCR. The table lists about 410,000 clones, 86% of them singletons. Input material: peripheral blood. The receptors derive from a woman between 25 and 40 years old with active or convalescent COVID-19. Both conserved end residues are part of each CDR3. Clone size is not always given. Where it is, it says once, few, many or a class for expanded clones.

V gene	clone size	CDR3 protein
TRBV3-1/TRBV3-2	.	CASSQGPRAYSGELFF
TRBV7-8	.	CASSLPPGVAGPYEQYF
TRBV7-2	once	CASSLGRDEQYF
TRBV27	once	CASSFQGYSNQPQHF
TRBV6-5	.	CASRRDSTLGQPQHF
TRBV5-1	.	CASSSGQGAGELFF
TRBV19	.	CASSISGYSYNEQFF
TRBV7-8	.	CASTDPSGWNYGYTF
TRBV7-8	.	CASSWGLAGAETQYF
TRBV12-3/TRBV12-4	.	CASSRQAYEQYF
TRBV2	.	CASAGGRGNIQYF
TRBV18	.	CASSPPQGNYEQYF
TRBV2	.	CASSESHPQSQYF
TRBV5-8	few	CASSLVGTGVLALNQPQHF
TRBV30	.	CAWCPGSYNEQFF
TRBV5-1	.	CASSLILAGGGETQYF
TRBV2	.	CASIQVLTDTQYF
TRBV7-8	.	CASSLTGTGYQPQHF
TRBV6-6	.	CASSTQGNTEAFF
TRBV6-1	.	CASSEARLTDNQPQHF
TRBV5-6	few	CASSLGQFNQPQHF
TRBV2	.	CASNRAGTEAFF
TRBV9	.	CASSVGPTGDTEAFF
TRBV18	.	CASSPDISYEQYF
TRBV11-2	.	CASSFTVVNTEAFF
TRBV19	.	CASMRAPGPYGYTF
TRBV19	.	CASSAWDRGYYEQYF
TRBV12-3/TRBV12-4	.	CASSLSDQPQHF
TRBV30	.	CAWAGIAGGWNEQFF
TRBV30	.	CAWSGQGYTF
TRBV15	few	CATSRGDRDPGNTIYF
TRBV5-1	.	CASSFRRTGENTEAFF
TRBV10-2	.	CASSETYPLVGRTGELFF
TRBV10-3	.	CAISDPGTSGSSYNEQFF
TRBV6-5	.	CASRDLGWGIDEQYF
TRBV20-1	.	CSASDGANTGELFF
TRBV19	.	CASIGTGKNQPQHF
TRBV5-1	.	CASSLNRADYGYTF
TRBV3-1/TRBV3-2	.	CASSQEYGRDQPQHF
TRBV10-3	few	CAILQESSGNTIYF
TRBV7-6	.	CASSLGGTGAYEQYF
TRBV6-5	.	CASSYRDSYNEQFF
TRBV14	.	CASSQLSSGNTIYF
TRBV16	.	CASSQGQGDGYTF
TRBV6-2/TRBV6-3	.	CASSSTRTGGSQPQHF
TRBV15	.	CATGGRDRDYNEQFF
TRBV5-4	.	CASSLTGSSYNEQFF
TRBV5-4	.	CASSFPTGPRGSSTDTQYF
TRBV9	once	CASSVAGGPRETQYF